Sequencing of this T cell receptor beta chain was carried out in a study of blood T cells in healthy people across ages. A second PCR, run for roughly 7 to 11 cycles, used a sample-barcoded 5' primer plus a J-beta primer mix. Using its own MiXCR run on the 5' RACE reads, TCRdb lists one record per CDR3 protein. The sample includes hundreds of thousands of distinct CDR3 sequences, over 40% of them seen just once. This clonotype was detected only a few times. J was trimmed by 0 bases and V by 5 bases; bases with no gene match: 10. The CDR3 runs to 17 residues. Drawn from each donor were 7.5 to 10 milliliters of peripheral blood.

The specimen was blood. This sequence originates from a man at least 80 years old in good health. The chain couples TRBV12-3 or TRBV12-4 to TRBJ2-7; 10 nucleotides match TRBD2. The CDR3 sequence: CASSHNSGRSSSYEQYF. The CDR3 region has the DNA TGTGCCAGCAGTCATAATAGCGGGAGGTCCTCCTCCTACGAGCAGTACTTC.